This is a list of T cell receptor beta chains from one sample in a study of blood T cell repertoires in COVID-19. The data were produced by immunoSEQ multiplex PCR, yet TCRdb's version contains in-frame clones alone and is incomplete. Of around 250,000 clones detected, roughly 89% appear once; the ten largest clones hold 2.5% to 3.5%. The sample consisted of peripheral blood. The receptors were gathered from a woman between 25 and 40 years old with active or convalescent COVID-19. The CDR3 runs from the conserved cysteine through the conserved F or W. D genes are given only for firm matches. Size tells how often a clone was seen (once, few, many) or the class of an expanded clone, and some rows leave it out.

j_call | clone_size | d_call | v_call | cdr3_aa | cdr3_nt
TRBJ2-7 | once | . | TRBV30 | CAWSKDILSYEQYF | TGTGCCTGGAGTAAGGACATCCTCTCCTACGAGCAGTACTTC
TRBJ2-7 | . | . | TRBV7-3 | CASSPNLISYEQYF | TGTGCCAGCAGCCCGAACTTGATTTCCTACGAGCAGTACTTC
TRBJ1-2 | few | . | TRBV9 | CASSAQQEWLYGYTF | TGTGCCAGCAGCGCGCAACAGGAGTGGCTATATGGCTACACCTTC
TRBJ1-1 | . | TRBD1 | TRBV28 | CASNPGQMNTEAFF | TGTGCCAGCAATCCGGGACAGATGAACACTGAAGCTTTCTTT
TRBJ2-2 | . | TRBD2 | TRBV3-1/TRBV3-2 | CASSQGPSGVNTGELFF | TGTGCCAGCAGCCAAGGTCCTAGCGGGGTCAACACCGGGGAGCTGTTTTTT
TRBJ1-5 | . | . | TRBV21-1 | CASSINGRRFVYNQPQHF | TGTGCCAGCAGCATAAATGGTAGGCGGTTTGTCTACAATCAGCCCCAGCATTTT
TRBJ1-3 | . | . | TRBV27 | CASSPYHQGSGNTIYF | TGTGCCAGCAGCCCATATCACCAGGGCTCTGGAAACACCATATATTTT
TRBJ2-1 | . | . | TRBV7-8 | CASSLGRGGSNEQFF | TGTGCCAGCAGCTTAGGGAGGGGGGGGAGCAATGAGCAGTTCTTC
TRBJ2-3 | . | TRBD2 | TRBV7-3 | CASSSLAGGTDTQYF | TGTGCCAGCAGCTCACTAGCGGGGGGCACAGATACGCAGTATTTT
TRBJ2-7 | once | . | TRBV5-6 | CASSLMGGLDYEQYF | TGTGCCAGCAGCTTGATGGGGGGTTTGGACTACGAGCAGTACTTC
TRBJ1-2 | . | . | TRBV7-9 | CATTPGEGSGYTF | TGTGCCACCACCCCTGGGGAGGGGAGTGGCTACACCTTC
TRBJ1-6 | . | . | TRBV25-1 | CASSEQGLSPLHF | TGTGCCAGCAGTGAACAGGGCTTGTCACCCCTCCACTTT
TRBJ1-2 | . | . | TRBV24-1 | CATSAGNYGYTF | TGTGCCACCAGTGCAGGGAACTATGGCTACACCTTC
TRBJ2-1 | once | TRBD2 | TRBV2 | CASSSLAGEFF | TGTGCCAGCAGTAGTCTAGCGGGGGAGTTCTTC
TRBJ1-1 | once | . | TRBV27 | CASSFVQGEAFF | TGTGCCAGCAGTTTCGTCCAGGGTGAAGCTTTCTTT
TRBJ1-2 | . | . | TRBV6-5 | CASSYSIAANYGYTF | TGTGCCAGCAGTTACTCGATTGCAGCTAACTATGGCTACACCTTC
TRBJ1-2 | . | TRBD1 | TRBV29-1 | CSVGQTDGYTF | TGCAGCGTGGGACAGACGGATGGCTACACCTTC
TRBJ1-1 | . | TRBD1 | TRBV4-1 | CASSPLQGTEAFF | TGCGCCAGCAGCCCCTTACAGGGGACTGAAGCTTTCTTT
TRBJ1-2 | few | . | TRBV7-8 | CASSLGQNYGYTF | TGTGCCAGCAGCTTAGGGCAGAACTATGGCTACACCTTC
TRBJ1-5 | few | . | TRBV27 | CASSSLNQPQHF | TGTGCCAGCAGCTCCCTTAATCAGCCCCAGCATTTT
TRBJ1-2 | . | . | TRBV27 | CASSFGRGSYGYTF | TGTGCCAGCAGTTTTGGGAGGGGATCCTATGGCTACACCTTC
TRBJ2-1 | . | TRBD2 | TRBV30 | CAWERGGYNEQFF | TGTGCCTGGGAGCGGGGGGGTTACAATGAGCAGTTCTTC
TRBJ2-1 | . | TRBD2 | TRBV19 | CASSKPGLAGSGEQFF | TGTGCCAGTAGTAAACCGGGACTAGCGGGGTCTGGGGAGCAGTTCTTC
TRBJ2-1 | . | TRBD1 | TRBV5-1 | CASSLSTGKSNEQFF | TGCGCCAGCAGCTTGTCGACAGGGAAAAGCAATGAGCAGTTCTTC
TRBJ2-3 | . | . | TRBV11-3 | CASSLAGDTDTQYF | TGTGCCAGCAGCTTAGCCGGGGACACAGATACGCAGTATTTT
TRBJ2-1 | few | . | TRBV3-1/TRBV3-2 | CASRNRGGTRNEQFF | TGTGCCAGCAGAAACAGGGGGGGGACCCGCAATGAGCAGTTCTTC
TRBJ1-5 | . | TRBD1 | TRBV2 | CASRGTGGNQPQHF | TGTGCCAGCAGGGGAACAGGGGGCAATCAGCCCCAGCATTTT
TRBJ1-5 | . | . | TRBV19 | CASSILSGVRHF | TGTGCCAGTAGTATCTTATCAGGGGTCCGGCATTTT